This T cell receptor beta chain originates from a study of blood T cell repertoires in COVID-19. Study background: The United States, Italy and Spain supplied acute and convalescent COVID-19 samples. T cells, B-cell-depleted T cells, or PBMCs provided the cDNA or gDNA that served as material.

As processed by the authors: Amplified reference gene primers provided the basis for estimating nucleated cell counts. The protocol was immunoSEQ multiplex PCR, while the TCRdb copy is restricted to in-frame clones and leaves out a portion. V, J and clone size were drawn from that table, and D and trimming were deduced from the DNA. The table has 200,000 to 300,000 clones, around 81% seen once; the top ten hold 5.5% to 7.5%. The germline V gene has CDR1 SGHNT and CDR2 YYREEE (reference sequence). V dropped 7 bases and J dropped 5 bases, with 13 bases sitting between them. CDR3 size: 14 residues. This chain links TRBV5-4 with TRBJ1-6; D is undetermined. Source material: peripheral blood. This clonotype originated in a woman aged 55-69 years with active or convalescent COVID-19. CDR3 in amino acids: CASAGAPDNSPLHF. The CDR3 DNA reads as TGTGCCAGCGCGGGAGCTCCGGATAATTCACCCCTCCACTTT.